One T cell receptor (beta chain) is described in this entry. As yet, its antigen is unknown. The CDR3 is made up of 14 amino acids. 5'RACE template switching with UMIs produced the TCR beta cDNA. Following a re-call of the 5' RACE reads, TCRdb has one entry per CDR3 protein and lacks DNA. Recorded for this sample: more than 250,000 distinct CDR3 sequences. This specimen belongs to a study of T cells expressing NK-cell markers. Turning to the study itself: The eight sequenced donors comprised seven who were HCMV-seropositive and one who was seronegative. Whole-study findings and limits: Several of the donors carried dominant NKG2C+ clonotypes that took up about 1.0-7.5% of their CD8+ T cells. These clonotypes additionally ranked first within the CD3+CD56-NKG2C+ fraction of four donors.

This chain joins TRBV12-3 or TRBV12-4 and TRBJ2-5. The receptor was derived from a man aged 18 to 29 in good health. Source material: blood T cells: a sorted CD56 or NKG2C T cell subset, CD4+ or CD8+ T cells, or bulk PBMC T cells (not recorded which). CDR3 loop: CASSPPGTLATQYF.